These 14 T cell receptor beta chains came from one sample sequenced in a study of cytomegalovirus exposure and HLA in healthy donors. This PCR relied on a set of 60 Vbeta primers and 13 Jbeta primers. Libraries were prepared by immunoSEQ multiplex PCR; TCRdb keeps only in-frame clonotypes and omits some of them. The sample contains 100,000 to 150,000 clones, around 80% of which appear only once. Material for sequencing was PBMCs. The source is a man aged 30-40 years in good health and CMV-seropositive.

The chain has TRBV19 and TRBJ1-1; D might be TRBD1 (6 bases). This CDR3 is built from 13 residues. Trimming shortened V by 4 bases and J by 5 bases, and 11 bases separated the two germline ends. Germline CDR1 LNHDA, CDR2 SQIVND (reference sequence). The CDR3 is CASSTQGRTEAFF. As DNA, the CDR3 is TGTGCCAGTAGTACTCAGGGGAGAACTGAAGCTTTCTTT.

The genes are TRBV7-6 and TRBJ1-5; D not certain. With 4 bases removed from V and 4 bases from J, the gap between germline ends came to 8 bases. This CDR3 has 13 amino acids. Germline V gene data show CDR1 as SGHVS and CDR2 as FNYEAQ. CDR3 protein: CASSSRRNQPQHF. The DNA for the CDR3 is TGTGCCAGCAGCTCCCGGCGGAATCAGCCCCAGCATTTT. Variable domain in full (rest from reference TRBV7-6 and TRBJ1-5): GAGVSQSPRYKVTKRGQDVALRCDPISGHVSLYWYRQALGQGPEFLTYFNYEAQQDKSGLPNDRFSAERPEGSISTLTIQRTEQRDSAMYRCASSSRRNQPQHFGDGTRLSIL.

There are a few counts of this clone. This chain joins TRBV29-1 and TRBJ1-2, with 7 bases lining up with TRBD1. The V segment lost 4 bases and the J segment 3 bases; nucleotides outside the gene matches: 5. The germline V gene has CDR1 SQVTM and CDR2 ANQGSEA. This CDR3 spans 13 amino acids. The CDR3 protein is CSVATGPDYGYTF. CDR3 in DNA: TGCAGCGTTGCGACAGGGCCCGACTATGGCTACACCTTC.

In its sample, this clone was seen a few times. V and J are TRBV7-9 and TRBJ2-2; D is unresolved. Germline V gene lookup returns CDR1 SEHNR and CDR2 FQNEAQ (reference sequence). Trimming left V 5 bases short and J 4 bases short, with 5 bases between. The CDR3 is 12 residues long. For the CDR3, the DNA is TGTGCCAGCAGCCGTCCCACCGGGGAGCTGTTTTTT. Its translation is CASSRPTGELFF.

The count of this clone is one. The identical CDR3 is also encoded by other nucleotide sequences in the sample. The rearrangement joins TRBV29-1 to TRBJ2-7, with 8 bases fitting TRBD2. Losses at the gene ends were 6 bases for V and 8 bases for J; bases not matched to a gene: 15. CDR1 and CDR2 from the germline V gene are SQVTM and ANQGSEA. CDR3 size: 14 residues. The CDR3 region is CSVTEAGEGSKQYF. As DNA, the CDR3 is TGCAGCGTCACGGAAGCGGGAGAAGGTTCGAAGCAGTACTTC.

This clone was seen a few times. This chain connects TRBV7-2 to TRBJ2-7, with a weak D call TRBD1 (5 bases). CDR1 and CDR2 from the germline V gene are SGHTA and FQGNSA. The V and J ends lost 2 bases and 6 bases respectively, with 5 bases between them. This CDR3 has 11 residues. The DNA of the CDR3 is TGTGCCAGCAGCTTAAGGGGCGAGCAGTACTTC. Translated: CASSLRGEQYF.

V and J are TRBV5-1 and TRBJ2-7; TRBD2 aligns across 10 bases. The CDR3 is 16 residues long. Trimming cost V 0 bases and J 3 bases; bases outside gene matches: 6. Germline V lookup: CDR1 SGHRS, CDR2 YFSETQ. CDR3 sequence reads: CASSLGLAGVLYEQYF. The CDR3 DNA is TGCGCCAGCAGCTTGGGGCTAGCGGGAGTCCTCTACGAGCAGTACTTC.

The rearrangement joins TRBV9 to TRBJ2-2, with a possible D match to TRBD2 (6 bases). V lost 0 bases to trimming and J lost 9 bases, with 12 bases between them. Germline loops: CDR1 SGDLS, CDR2 YYNGEE. CDR3 size: 14 residues. The DNA of the CDR3 is TGTGCCAGCAGCGTAGGGGCTAGCGAATGGGAGCTGTTTTTT. This sequence encodes CASSVGASEWELFF. The complete variable domain, with remaining parts taken from reference TRBV9 and TRBJ2-2, reads DSGVTQTPKHLITATGQRVTLRCSPRSGDLSVYWYQQSLDQGLQFLIQYYNGEERAKGNILERFSAQQFPDLHSELNLSSLELGDSALYFCASSVGASEWELFFGEGSRLTVL.

V gene TRBV5-1 combines with J gene TRBJ2-2, with D possibly matching TRBD2 (6 bases). CDR3 length: 16 residues. Germline V gives CDR1 SGHRS, CDR2 YFSETQ. V dropped 6 bases and J dropped 5 bases, with 20 bases sitting between them. The chain's CDR3 is CASTSRVPGATGELFF. The CDR3 coding sequence is TGCGCCAGCACGTCAAGGGTCCCGGGAGCTACCGGGGAGCTGTTTTTT.

The chain carries TRBV5-4 and TRBJ2-6, with D hard to call. Germline lookup yields CDR1 SGHNT and CDR2 YYREEE (reference sequence). Trimming removed 5 bases from V and 2 bases from J, with 5 bases in between. The CDR3 totals 13 residues. The CDR3 sequence: CASSNPGANVLTF. The CDR3 DNA sequence: TGTGCCAGCAGTAATCCTGGGGCCAACGTCCTGACTTTC.

This clone was detected a few times. V gene TRBV28 combines with J gene TRBJ1-2; 7 bases map to TRBD1. The CDR3 has 14 residues. The V and J ends lost 6 bases and 4 bases, in that order; junction bases with no gene match: 8. Germline V gene sequence: CDR1 MDHEN, CDR2 SYDVKM. The CDR3 sequence is CASSQPRDSYGYTF. The CDR3 nucleotides read TGTGCCAGCAGCCAACCCCGGGACAGCTATGGCTACACCTTC.

Of note for this clone: Other DNA sequences in the sample encode the same CDR3. This chain uses TRBV29-1 with TRBJ1-2; D uncertain. There are 9 residues in the CDR3. Trimming took 7 bases from V and 6 from J, leaving 6 bases between them. CDR1 and CDR2 (germline): SQVTM, ANQGSEA. CDR3 residues: CSEGDGYTF. The CDR3 nucleotides are TGCAGCGAAGGAGATGGCTACACCTTC.

This chain joins TRBV4-2 and TRBJ1-1, with 8 bases that match TRBD1. The CDR3 extends over 14 amino acids. Per germline, CDR1 LGHNA and CDR2 YNFKEQ. V lost 6 bases, J lost 1 base, and 4 bases stayed unmatched. CDR3 coding DNA: TGTGCCAGCAGTCGGGACAGGACGAACACTGAAGCTTTCTTT. Amino acids: CASSRDRTNTEAFF.

This chain joins TRBV7-6 and TRBJ2-7; D ambiguous. The V end lost 4 bases, the J end lost 1 base, and 5 bases lay between the germline ends. The CDR3 has 12 amino acids. Per the germline V gene, CDR1 is SGHVS and CDR2 is FNYEAQ. In nucleotides, the CDR3 is TGTGCCAGCAGCTCCTTTTCCTACGAGCAGTACTTC. This encodes CASSSFSYEQYF.